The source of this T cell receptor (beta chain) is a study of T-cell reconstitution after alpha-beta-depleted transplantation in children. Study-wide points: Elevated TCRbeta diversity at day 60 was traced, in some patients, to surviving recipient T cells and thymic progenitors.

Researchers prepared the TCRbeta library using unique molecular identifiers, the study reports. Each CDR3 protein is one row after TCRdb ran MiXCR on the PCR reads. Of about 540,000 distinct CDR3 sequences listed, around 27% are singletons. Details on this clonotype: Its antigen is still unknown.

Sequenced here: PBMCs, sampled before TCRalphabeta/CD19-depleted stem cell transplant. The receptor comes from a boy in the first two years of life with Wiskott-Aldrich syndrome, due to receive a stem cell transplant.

The CDR3: CSAPGLAGSSYEQYF. For the CDR3, the DNA is TGCAGTGCTCCGGGACTAGCTGGGAGCTCCTACGAGCAGTACTTC. The rearrangement joins TRBV20-1 to TRBJ2-7; the match to TRBD2 covers 9 bases. V lost 5 bases and J lost 0; bases outside the gene matches: 8. This CDR3 has 15 residues. CDR1 DFQATT and CDR2 SNEGSKA come from the germline V gene (reference sequence).